This T cell receptor beta chain is from a study of metastatic and nonmetastatic thyroid tumors. Whole-study context: Repertoires of blood and of tissue (tumor or nodule) from malignant and benign thyroid patients were compared.

TCRdb re-processed the PCR reads through MiXCR. The sample yields some 40,000 clones, less than 15% seen once. This clone is categorized as medium-sized (0.01 to 0.1%). CDR1 and CDR2 from the germline V gene are MDHEN and SYDVKM. The CDR3 length is 17 residues. V lost 6 bases to trimming and J lost 0 bases; unmatched junction nucleotides: 5. All patients were untreated before thyroid surgery. Sequenced sample: blood. The chain is built from TRBV28 and TRBJ2-3; 14 bases are a match to TRBD2. The TCR sequence derives from a female donor with papillary thyroid cancer or a benign thyroid nodule (not recorded which). Some clones in this sample may be carry-over from other donors' samples. CDR3 region: CASREGLAGVSTDTQYF. Here the CDR3 DNA reads TGTGCCAGCAGGGAGGGACTAGCGGGAGTAAGCACAGATACGCAGTATTTT.